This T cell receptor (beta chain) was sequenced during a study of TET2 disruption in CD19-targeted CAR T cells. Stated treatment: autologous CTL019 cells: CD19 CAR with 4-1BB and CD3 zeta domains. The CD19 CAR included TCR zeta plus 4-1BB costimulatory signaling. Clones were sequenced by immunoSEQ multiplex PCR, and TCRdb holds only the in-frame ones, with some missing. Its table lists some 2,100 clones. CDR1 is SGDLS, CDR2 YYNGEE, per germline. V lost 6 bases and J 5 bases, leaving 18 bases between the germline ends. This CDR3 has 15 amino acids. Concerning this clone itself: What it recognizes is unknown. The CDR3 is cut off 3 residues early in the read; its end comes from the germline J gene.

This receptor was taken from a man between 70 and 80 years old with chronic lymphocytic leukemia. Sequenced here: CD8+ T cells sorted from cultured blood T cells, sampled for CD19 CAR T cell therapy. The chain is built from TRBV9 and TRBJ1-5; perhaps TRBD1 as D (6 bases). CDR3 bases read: TGTGCCAGCAATTGGTTCCGGGACACCGATCAGCCC. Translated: CASNWFRDTDQP. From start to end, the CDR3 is CASNWFRDTDQPQHF.